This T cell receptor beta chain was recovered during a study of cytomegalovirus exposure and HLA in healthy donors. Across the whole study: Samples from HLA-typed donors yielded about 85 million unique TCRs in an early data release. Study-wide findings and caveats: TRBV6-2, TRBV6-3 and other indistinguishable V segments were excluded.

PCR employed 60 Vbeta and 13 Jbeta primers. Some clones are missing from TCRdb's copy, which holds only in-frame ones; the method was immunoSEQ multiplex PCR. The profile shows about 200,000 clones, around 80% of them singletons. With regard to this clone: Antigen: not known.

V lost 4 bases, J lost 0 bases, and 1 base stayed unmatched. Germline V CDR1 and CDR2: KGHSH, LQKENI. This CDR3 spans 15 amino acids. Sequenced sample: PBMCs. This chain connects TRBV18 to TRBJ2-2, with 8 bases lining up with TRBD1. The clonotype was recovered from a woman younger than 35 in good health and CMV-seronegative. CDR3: CASSLGQANTGELFF. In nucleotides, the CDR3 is TGTGCCAGCTCACTGGGACAGGCGAACACCGGGGAGCTGTTTTTT.